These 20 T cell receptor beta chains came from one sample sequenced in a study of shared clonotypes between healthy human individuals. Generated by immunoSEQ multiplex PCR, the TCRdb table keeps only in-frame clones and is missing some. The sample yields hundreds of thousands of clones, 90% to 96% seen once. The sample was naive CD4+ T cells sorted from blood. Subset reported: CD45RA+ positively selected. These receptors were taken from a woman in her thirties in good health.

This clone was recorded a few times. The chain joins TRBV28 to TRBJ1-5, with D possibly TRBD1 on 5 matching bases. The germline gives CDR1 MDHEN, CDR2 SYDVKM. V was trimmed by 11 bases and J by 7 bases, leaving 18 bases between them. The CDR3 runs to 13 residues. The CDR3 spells CASEGEGSQPQHF. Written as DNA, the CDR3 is TGTGCCTCGGAAGGGGAGGGTAGCCAGCCCCAGCATTTT. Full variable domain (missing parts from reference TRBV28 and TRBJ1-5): DVKVTQSSRYLVKRTGEKVFLECVQDMDHENMFWYRQDPGLGLRLIYFSYDVKMKEKGDIPEGYSVSREKKERFSLILESASTNQTSMYLCASEGEGSQPQHFGDGTRLSIL.

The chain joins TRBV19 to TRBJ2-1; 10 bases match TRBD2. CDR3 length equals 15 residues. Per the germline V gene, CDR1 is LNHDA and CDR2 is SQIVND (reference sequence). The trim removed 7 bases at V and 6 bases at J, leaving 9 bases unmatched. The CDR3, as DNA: TGTGCCAGTAACCGCGACAGCGGGAGGGCCAATGAGCAGTTCTTC. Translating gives CASNRDSGRANEQFF. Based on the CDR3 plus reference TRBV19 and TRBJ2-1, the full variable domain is DGGITQSPKYLFRKEGQNVTLSCEQNLNHDAMYWYRQDPGQGLRLIYYSQIVNDFQKGDIAEGYSVSREKKESFPLTVTSAQKNPTAFYLCASNRDSGRANEQFFGPGTRLTVL.

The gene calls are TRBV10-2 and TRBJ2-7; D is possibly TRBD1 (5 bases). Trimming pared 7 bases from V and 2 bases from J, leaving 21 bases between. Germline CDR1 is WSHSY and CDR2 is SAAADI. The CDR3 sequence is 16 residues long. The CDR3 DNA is TGCGCCAGCAACTCTATTGACAGCATCTCGACCTACGAGCAGTACTTC. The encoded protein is CASNSIDSISTYEQYF.

The chain's CDR3 is CASSQYLAGGPHEQYF. CDR3 bases: TGCGCCAGCAGCCAGTACCTAGCGGGAGGGCCCCACGAGCAGTACTTC. The rearrangement links TRBV4-1 to TRBJ2-7; 12 nucleotides align to TRBD2. The germline CDR1 and CDR2 sequences are MGHRA and YSYEKL. Losses at the gene ends were 3 bases for V and 5 bases for J; bases not matched to a gene: 8. CDR3 length: 16 residues.

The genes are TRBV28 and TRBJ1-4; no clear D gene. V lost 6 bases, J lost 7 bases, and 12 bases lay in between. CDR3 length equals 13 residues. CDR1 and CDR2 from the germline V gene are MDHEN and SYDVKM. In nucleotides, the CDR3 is TGTGCCAGCAGATTCTTAGCCCGTGAAAAACTGTTTTTT. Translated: CASRFLAREKLFF.

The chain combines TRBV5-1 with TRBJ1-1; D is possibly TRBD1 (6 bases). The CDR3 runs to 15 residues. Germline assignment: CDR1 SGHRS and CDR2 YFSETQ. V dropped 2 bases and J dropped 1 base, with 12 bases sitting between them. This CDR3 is CASSFIGDKNTEAFF. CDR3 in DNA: TGCGCCAGCAGCTTTATTGGGGACAAGAACACTGAAGCTTTCTTT.

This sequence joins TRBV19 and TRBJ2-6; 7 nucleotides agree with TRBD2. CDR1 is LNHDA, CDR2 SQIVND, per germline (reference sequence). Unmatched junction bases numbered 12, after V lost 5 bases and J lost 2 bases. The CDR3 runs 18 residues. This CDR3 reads CASSFVFAGGAGANVLTF. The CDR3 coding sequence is TGTGCCAGTAGTTTCGTATTCGCTGGGGGGGCTGGGGCCAACGTCCTGACTTTC.

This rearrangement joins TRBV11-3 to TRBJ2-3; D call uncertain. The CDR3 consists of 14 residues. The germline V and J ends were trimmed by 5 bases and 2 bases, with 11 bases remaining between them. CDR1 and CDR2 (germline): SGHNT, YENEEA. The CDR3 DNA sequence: TGTGCCAGCAGCCTGGGTCCCACCACAGATACGCAGTATTTT. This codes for CASSLGPTTDTQYF.

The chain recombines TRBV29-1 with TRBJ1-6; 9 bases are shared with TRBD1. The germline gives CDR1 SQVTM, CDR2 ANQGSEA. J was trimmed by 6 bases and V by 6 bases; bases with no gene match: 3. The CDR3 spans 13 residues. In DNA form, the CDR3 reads TGCAGCGTGGGGACAGGGATTAATTCACCCCTCCACTTT. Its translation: CSVGTGINSPLHF. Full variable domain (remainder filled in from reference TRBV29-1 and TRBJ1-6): SAVISQKPSRDICQRGTSLTIQCQVDSQVTMMFWYRQQPGQSLTLIATANQGSEATYESGFVIDKFPISRPNLTFSTLTVSNMSPEDSSIYLCSVGTGINSPLHFGNGTRLTVT.

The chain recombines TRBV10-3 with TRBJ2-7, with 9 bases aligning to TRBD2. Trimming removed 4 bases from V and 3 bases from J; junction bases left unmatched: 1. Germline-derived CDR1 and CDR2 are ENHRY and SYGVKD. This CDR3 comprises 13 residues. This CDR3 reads CAISGLADYEQYF. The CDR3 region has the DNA TGTGCCATCAGTGGACTAGCGGACTACGAGCAGTACTTC.

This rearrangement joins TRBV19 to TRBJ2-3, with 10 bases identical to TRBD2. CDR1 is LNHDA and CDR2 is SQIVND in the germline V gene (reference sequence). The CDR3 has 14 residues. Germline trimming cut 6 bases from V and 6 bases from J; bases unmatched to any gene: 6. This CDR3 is CASRSLAGADTQYF. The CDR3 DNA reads TGTGCCAGTAGAAGTCTAGCGGGGGCGGATACGCAGTATTTT.

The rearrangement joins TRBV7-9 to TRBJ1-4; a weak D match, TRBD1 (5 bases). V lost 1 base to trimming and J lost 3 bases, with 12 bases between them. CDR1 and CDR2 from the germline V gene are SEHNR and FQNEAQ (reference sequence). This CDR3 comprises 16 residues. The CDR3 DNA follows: TGTGCCAGCAGCTTAGGGTTGGCAGGGCCTAATGAAAAACTGTTTTTT. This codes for CASSLGLAGPNEKLFF.

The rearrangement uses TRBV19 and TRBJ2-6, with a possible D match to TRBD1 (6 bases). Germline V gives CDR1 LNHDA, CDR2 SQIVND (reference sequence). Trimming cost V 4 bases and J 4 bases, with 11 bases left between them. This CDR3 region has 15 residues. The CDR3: CASSKGVSGANVLTF. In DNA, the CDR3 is TGTGCCAGTAGTAAGGGGGTTTCAGGGGCCAACGTCCTGACTTTC.

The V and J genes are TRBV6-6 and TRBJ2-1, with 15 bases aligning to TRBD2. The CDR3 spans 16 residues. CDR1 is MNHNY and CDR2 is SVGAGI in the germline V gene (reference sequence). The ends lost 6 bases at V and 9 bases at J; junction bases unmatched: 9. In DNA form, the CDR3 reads TGTGCCAGCAGAGGAGGGACTAGCGGGAGGACGGGTGAGCAGTTCTTC. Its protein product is CASRGGTSGRTGEQFF.

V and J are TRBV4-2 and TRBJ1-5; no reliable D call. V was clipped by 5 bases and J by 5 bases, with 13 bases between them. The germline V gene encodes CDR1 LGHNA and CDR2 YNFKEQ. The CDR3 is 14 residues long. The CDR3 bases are TGTGCCAGCAGCTTGGTGGACTGGGATCAGCCCCAGCATTTT. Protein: CASSLVDWDQPQHF.

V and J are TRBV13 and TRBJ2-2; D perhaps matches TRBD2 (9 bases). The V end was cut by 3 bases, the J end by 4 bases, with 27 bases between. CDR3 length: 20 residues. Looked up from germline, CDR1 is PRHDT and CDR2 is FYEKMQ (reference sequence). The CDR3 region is CASSFLAGGGGRVVTGELFF. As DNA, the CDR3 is TGTGCCAGCAGCTTTTTGGCAGGGGGCGGCGGGAGGGTTGTCACCGGGGAGCTGTTTTTT.

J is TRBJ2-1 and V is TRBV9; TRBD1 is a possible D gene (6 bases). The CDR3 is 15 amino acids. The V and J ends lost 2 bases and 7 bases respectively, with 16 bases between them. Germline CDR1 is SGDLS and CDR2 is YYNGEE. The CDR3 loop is CASSVAPRGSNEQFF. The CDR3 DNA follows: TGTGCCAGCAGCGTGGCCCCGAGGGGGTCGAATGAGCAGTTCTTC.

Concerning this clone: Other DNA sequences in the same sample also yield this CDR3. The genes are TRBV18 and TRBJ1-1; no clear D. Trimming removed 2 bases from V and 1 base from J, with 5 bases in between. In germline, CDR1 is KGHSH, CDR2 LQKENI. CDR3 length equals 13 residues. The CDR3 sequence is CASSPGGNTEAFF. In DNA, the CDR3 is TGTGCCAGCTCACCAGGCGGGAACACTGAAGCTTTCTTT.

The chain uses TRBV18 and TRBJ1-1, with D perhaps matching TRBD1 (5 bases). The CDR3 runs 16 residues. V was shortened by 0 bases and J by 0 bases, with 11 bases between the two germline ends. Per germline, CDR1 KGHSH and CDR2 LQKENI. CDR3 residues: CASSPPTVRMNTEAFF. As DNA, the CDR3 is TGTGCCAGCTCACCACCGACAGTAAGAATGAACACTGAAGCTTTCTTT.

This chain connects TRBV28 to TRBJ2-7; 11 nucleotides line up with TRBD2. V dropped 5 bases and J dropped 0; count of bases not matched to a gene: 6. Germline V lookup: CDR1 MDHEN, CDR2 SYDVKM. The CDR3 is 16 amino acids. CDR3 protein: CASSLGTSGPSYEQYF. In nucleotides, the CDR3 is TGTGCCAGCAGTCTGGGGACTAGCGGTCCCTCCTACGAGCAGTACTTC.